What follows describes a single T cell receptor beta chain. Other nucleotide sequences from this sample produce the same CDR3. The data originate from a study of blood T cell repertoires in COVID-19. The V gene lost 3 bases and the J gene lost 2 bases, with 5 bases spanning the gap. Germline CDR1 and CDR2: MNHNS and SASEGT. This CDR3 has 13 amino acids. In the authors' methods: Estimation of nucleated cell counts was performed using reference gene primer amplification. Measured with immunoSEQ multiplex PCR; TCRdb has only the in-frame clones, and not every one. V, J and clone size were drawn from that table, and D and trimming were deduced from the DNA. Of roughly 180,000 clones listed, roughly three quarters are singletons.

This clonotype was obtained from a man aged 55 to 69 with active or convalescent COVID-19. The sequencing input was peripheral blood. V and J are TRBV6-1 and TRBJ1-5, with D possibly matching TRBD1 (5 bases). The CDR3 bases are TGTGCCAGCAGTGAGACAGGCAATCAGCCCCAGCATTTT. This codes for CASSETGNQPQHF.